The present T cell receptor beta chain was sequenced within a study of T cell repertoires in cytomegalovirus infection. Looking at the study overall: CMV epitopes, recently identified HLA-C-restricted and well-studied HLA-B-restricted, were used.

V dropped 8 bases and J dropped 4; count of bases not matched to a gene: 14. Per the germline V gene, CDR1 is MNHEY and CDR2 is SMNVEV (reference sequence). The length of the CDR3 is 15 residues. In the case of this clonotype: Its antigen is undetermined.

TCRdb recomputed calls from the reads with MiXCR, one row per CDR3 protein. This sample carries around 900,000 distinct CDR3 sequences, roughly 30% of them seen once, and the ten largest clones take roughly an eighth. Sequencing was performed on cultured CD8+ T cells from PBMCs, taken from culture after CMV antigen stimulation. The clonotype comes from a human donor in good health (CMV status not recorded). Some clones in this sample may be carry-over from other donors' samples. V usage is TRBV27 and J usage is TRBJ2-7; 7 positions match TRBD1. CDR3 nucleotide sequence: TGTGCCAGCTCAGCCCTCGGGACAGTGCAGTACGAGCAGTACTTC. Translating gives CASSALGTVQYEQYF.